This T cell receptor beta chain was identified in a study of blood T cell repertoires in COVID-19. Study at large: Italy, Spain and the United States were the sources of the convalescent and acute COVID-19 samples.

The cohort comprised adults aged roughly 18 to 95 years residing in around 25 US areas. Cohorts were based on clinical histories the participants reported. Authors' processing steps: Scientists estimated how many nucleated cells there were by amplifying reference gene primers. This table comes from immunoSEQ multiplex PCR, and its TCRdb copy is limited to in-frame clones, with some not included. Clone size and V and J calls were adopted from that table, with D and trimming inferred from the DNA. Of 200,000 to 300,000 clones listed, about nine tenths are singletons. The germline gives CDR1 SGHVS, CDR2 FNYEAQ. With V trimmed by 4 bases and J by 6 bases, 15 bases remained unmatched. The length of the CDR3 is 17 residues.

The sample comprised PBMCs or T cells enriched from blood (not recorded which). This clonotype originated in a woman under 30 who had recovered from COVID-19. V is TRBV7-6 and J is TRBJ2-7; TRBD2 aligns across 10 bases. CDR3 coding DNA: TGTGCCAGCAGCTCCCCCCGAGGAGCGGGAGGGCAAGGCGAGCAGTACTTC. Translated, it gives CASSSPRGAGGQGEQYF.